Below, 30 T cell receptor beta chains from the same sample are listed, as sequenced in a study of identical twins. In TCRdb, the 5' RACE reads were re-called with MiXCR into one record per CDR3 protein. Among fewer than 650,000 distinct CDR3 sequences, about 7% were seen once, and the ten largest hold roughly 1.5%. In addition, the sample was reused for a study of yellow fever vaccine responses in identical twins.

Sequencing was done on a sample of PBMCs. Receptors originate from a woman aged 18 to 35 in good health.

This clonotype was counted a few times. The gene calls are TRBV4-1 and TRBJ2-1; D gene ambiguous. The CDR3 sequence is 12 residues long. With 0 bases removed from V and 9 bases from J, the gap between germline ends came to 6 bases. CDR1 is MGHRA and CDR2 is YSYEKL in the germline V gene. The DNA of the CDR3 is TGCGCCAGCAGCCAAGAGCGGCGTGAGCAGTTCTTC. It encodes CASSQERREQFF.

The sample holds a few counts of this clonotype. CDR3 in amino acids: CASSEGVSSYNEQFF. The DNA for the CDR3 is TGTGCCAGCAGCGAGGGGGTCAGCTCCTACAATGAGCAGTTCTTC. The V call is TRBV9, the J call TRBJ2-1, with a tentative D call TRBD1 (6 bases). The CDR3 extends over 15 amino acids. V lost 3 bases and J lost 0, with 10 bases in between. Germline loops: CDR1 SGDLS, CDR2 YYNGEE.

Only a few counts were recorded for this clonotype. This chain joins TRBV20-1 and TRBJ2-1; D gene uncertain. Germline V gene data show CDR1 as DFQATT and CDR2 as SNEGSKA (reference sequence). CDR3 length: 12 amino acids. V lost 0 bases and J lost 9, with 9 bases in between. CDR3 DNA: TGCAGTGCTAGAGATCTAGATGCTGAGCAGTTCTTC. Its protein is CSARDLDAEQFF.

This chain links TRBV12-3 or TRBV12-4 with TRBJ2-4; 7 nucleotides match TRBD2. The CDR3 runs 15 residues. The V segment lost 5 bases and the J segment 8 bases; nucleotides outside the gene matches: 12. For the CDR3, the DNA is TGTGCCAGCAGTCTTGACCGACTAGCAAGTGACATTCAGTACTTC. Its translation: CASSLDRLASDIQYF.

Points on this clonotype: This sequence may be a read error, since a much larger clone differs from it by one base. The final CDR3 position lacks the conserved phenylalanine or tryptophan, pointing to a likely read error. The rearrangement joins TRBV9 to TRBJ2-7; D unclear. V was cut by 1 base and J by 1 base, with 9 bases left in between. Germline V gives CDR1 SGDLS, CDR2 YYNGEE. The CDR3 length is 14 residues. The CDR3 region is CASSVRADSYEQYI. As DNA, the CDR3 is TGTGCCAGCAGCGTACGGGCCGATTCCTACGAGCAGTACATC.

The V and J genes are TRBV15 and TRBJ2-3; 14 nucleotides line up with TRBD2. Germline-derived CDR1 and CDR2 are LNHNV and YYDKDF (reference sequence). CDR3 size: 18 residues. V shed 3 bases, J shed 6 bases, and the junction held 11 bases outside the gene matches. The CDR3 DNA reads as TGTGCCACCAGCAGCCGCCTCCATGGACTAGCGGGAGGTGATACGCAGTATTTT. Translation: CATSSRLHGLAGGDTQYF.

This clonotype was detected ten times or more. V and J are TRBV12-3 or TRBV12-4 and TRBJ2-2; 13 bases are shared with TRBD2. V lost 3 bases, J lost 4 bases, and 2 bases stayed unmatched. CDR3 length: 16 amino acids. The CDR3 bases are TGTGCCAGCAGTTTGCGACTAGCGGGGGGCACCGGGGAGCTGTTTTTT. This gives the protein CASSLRLAGGTGELFF.

This clonotype was detected only a few times. The rearrangement links TRBV9 to TRBJ1-6; D remains unclear. V gave up 0 bases and J gave up 10 bases, with 5 bases separating them. The CDR3 extends over 12 amino acids. From germline, CDR1 is SGDLS and CDR2 YYNGEE. CDR3 DNA: TGTGCCAGCAGCGTAGGAGGATCACCCCTCCACTTT. Translated, it gives CASSVGGSPLHF.

This clonotype was seen ten or more times. The chain has TRBV5-1 and TRBJ1-1, with D unclear. V lost 4 bases and J lost 1, with 14 bases in between. Germline V CDR1 and CDR2: SGHRS, YFSETQ. The CDR3 is made up of 15 amino acids. This chain's CDR3 is CASSPKTLPNTEAFF. Written as DNA, the CDR3 is TGCGCCAGCAGCCCGAAGACACTGCCGAACACTGAAGCTTTCTTT.

This clonotype was seen only a few times. This chain uses TRBV10-3 with TRBJ2-2, with D possibly being TRBD2 (6 bases). The CDR3 is 15 residues long. CDR1 and CDR2 from the germline V gene are ENHRY and SYGVKD. V dropped 6 bases and J dropped 0 bases, with 11 bases sitting between them. Here the CDR3 DNA reads TGTGCCATCAGCCCCGCGGGGTCGAACACCGGGGAGCTGTTTTTT. Encoded protein: CAISPAGSNTGELFF.

V usage is TRBV3-1 and J usage is TRBJ2-1; D tentatively fits TRBD1 or TRBD2 (5 bases each). Germline CDR1 and CDR2: LGHDT and YNNKEL (reference sequence). The CDR3 has 16 residues. The germline V and J ends were trimmed by 7 bases and 0 bases, with 16 bases remaining between them. CDR3 sequence reads: CASTLGAGLSYNEQFF. The CDR3 DNA is TGTGCCAGCACCCTAGGGGCGGGCCTCTCCTACAATGAGCAGTTCTTC.

This clonotype has a handful of counts. V gene TRBV4-1 combines with J gene TRBJ2-7; D perhaps matches TRBD2 (6 bases). V was cut by 4 bases and J by 2 bases, with 18 bases left in between. CDR1 and CDR2 from the germline V gene are MGHRA and YSYEKL. The CDR3 runs to 16 residues. In DNA, the CDR3 is TGCGCCAGCAGCCGGGATAGCGGAGGAACGGCCTACGAGCAGTACTTC. Its protein is CASSRDSGGTAYEQYF.

This chain uses TRBV12-3 or TRBV12-4 with TRBJ2-5; TRBD1 or TRBD2 may be the D gene (5 bases each). CDR3 length equals 17 residues. The V end was cut by 3 bases, the J end by 5 bases, with 22 bases between. The CDR3 spells CASSLSPIMWDLETQYF. In DNA form, the CDR3 reads TGTGCCAGCAGTTTGTCCCCAATTATGTGGGACCTCGAGACCCAGTACTTC.

This clonotype was seen ten or more times. This sequence joins TRBV12-3 or TRBV12-4 and TRBJ2-7, with D possibly matching TRBD2 (6 bases). Trimming pared 4 bases from V and 3 bases from J, leaving 13 bases between. The CDR3 covers 14 residues. The CDR3 here is CASSSTSRGYEQYF. The CDR3 DNA reads TGTGCCAGCAGTTCTACTAGCCGCGGCTACGAGCAGTACTTC.

The sample holds a few counts of this clonotype. J is TRBJ2-6 and V is TRBV6-1; TRBD1 aligns across 9 bases. J gave up 4 bases and V 6 bases, and 4 bases lay outside the gene matches. This CDR3 has 15 residues. Germline-derived CDR1 and CDR2 are MNHNS and SASEGT. CDR3 DNA sequence: TGTGCCAGCAGACAGGGGGCTTTCGGGGCCAACGTCCTGACTTTC. Translating gives CASRQGAFGANVLTF.

This clonotype was recorded many times. The gene calls are TRBV10-3 and TRBJ1-4, with D perhaps TRBD1 (5 bases). V was cut by 10 bases and J by 2 bases, with 11 bases left in between. Germline assignment: CDR1 ENHRY and CDR2 SYGVKD. CDR3 length: 13 residues. The CDR3 loop is CATSRGTNEKLFF. CDR3 bases: TGTGCCACCTCAAGGGGCACTAATGAAAAACTGTTTTTT.

This clonotype has a count of ten or more. The chain employs TRBV20-1 and TRBJ2-3; 8 nucleotides align to TRBD1. The CDR3 extends over 15 amino acids. J gave up 7 bases and V 3 bases, and 12 bases lay outside the gene matches. Germline-derived CDR1 and CDR2 are DFQATT and SNEGSKA (reference sequence). The CDR3 region has the DNA TGCAGTGCTAGTCCCGCAGGGGGCTTTGTTAATACGCAGTATTTT. It encodes CSASPAGGFVNTQYF.

The rearrangement links TRBV11-1 to TRBJ2-3; 12 bases are a match to TRBD2. Germline V CDR1 and CDR2: SGHAT, FQDESV (reference sequence). The length of the CDR3 is 19 residues. V gave up 3 bases and J gave up 1 base; unmatched junction bases: 11. The CDR3 here is CASSFGLAGTLPRTDTQYF. The CDR3 nucleotides are TGTGCCAGCAGCTTCGGACTAGCGGGGACTCTGCCGCGCACAGATACGCAGTATTTT.

This clonotype appeared many times. The genes are TRBV4-1 and TRBJ1-6; no reliable D call. The CDR3 runs to 13 residues. The V and J ends lost 4 bases and 7 bases respectively, with 8 bases between them. CDR1 is MGHRA, CDR2 YSYEKL, per germline. In DNA form, the CDR3 reads TGCGCCAGCAGCCTGACCGCCAATTCACCCCTCCACTTT. Translation gives CASSLTANSPLHF.

This clonotype was detected only a few times. V and J are TRBV4-2 and TRBJ2-1; D uncertain. The CDR3 covers 16 residues. The V gene lost 0 bases and the J gene lost 5 bases, with 14 bases spanning the gap. Germline V gene data show CDR1 as LGHNA and CDR2 as YNFKEQ. CDR3 nucleotides: TGTGCCAGCAGCCAAGATTGGGCCGGCTTAAACAATGAGCAGTTCTTC. Its protein is CASSQDWAGLNNEQFF.

There are many counts of this clonotype. The J gene is TRBJ1-2, the V gene TRBV12-3 or TRBV12-4; TRBD1 might be the D (6 bases). V shed 6 bases and J shed 7 bases, with 9 bases lying between them. The CDR3 runs 11 residues. CDR3 region: CASRADSGYTF. CDR3 nucleotides: TGTGCCAGCAGAGCGGACAGTGGCTACACCTTC.

A word on this clonotype: A much larger clone lies one base from this, so it may be a read error. The gene calls are TRBV12-3 or TRBV12-4 and TRBJ2-7; D gene uncertain. V was pared by 4 bases and J by 2 bases, with 6 bases between. This CDR3 comprises 12 residues. The CDR3 region has the DNA TGTGCCAGCAGTTATGGACCCTACGAGCAGTACTTC. Its protein is CASSYGPYEQYF.

This clonotype was detected many times. The chain joins TRBV20-1 to TRBJ2-2; TRBD2 matches at 10 bases. With 0 bases clipped from V and 7 bases from J, the junction kept 11 bases outside the gene matches. CDR3 length: 17 amino acids. CDR1 is DFQATT and CDR2 is SNEGSKA in the germline V gene (reference sequence). CDR3 sequence: CSARDVKAGGFNGELFF. The CDR3 DNA is TGCAGTGCTAGAGACGTGAAAGCGGGAGGGTTCAACGGGGAGCTGTTTTTT.

The chain has TRBV3-1 and TRBJ1-2; 7 bases are a match to TRBD1. Looked up from germline, CDR1 is LGHDT and CDR2 is YNNKEL (reference sequence). V shed 11 bases, J shed 2 bases, and the junction held 20 bases outside the gene matches. There are 17 residues in the CDR3. Written as DNA, the CDR3 is TGTGCCTGCTCCAAAGGGGGCCCCTATCCAGTGAACTATGGCTACACCTTC. It encodes CACSKGGPYPVNYGYTF.

The chain couples TRBV7-2 to TRBJ1-1; no definite D call. This CDR3 comprises 13 residues. Germline V gene data show CDR1 as SGHTA and CDR2 as FQGNSA. Trimming took off 3 bases at V and 4 bases at J, with 9 bases between the two ends. The CDR3 DNA reads TGTGCCAGCAGCTTTAGCGAGGGCACTGAAGCTTTCTTT. Its translation is CASSFSEGTEAFF.

This clonotype was seen more than once but under ten times. In DNA form, the CDR3 reads TGCGCCAGCAGCCAAGACGATAGTTCCTACAATGAGCAGTTCTTC. Its protein product is CASSQDDSSYNEQFF. The chain is built from TRBV4-1 and TRBJ2-1; D not resolved. There are 15 residues in the CDR3. The V end was cut by 0 bases, the J end by 1 base, with 7 bases between. CDR1 is MGHRA, CDR2 YSYEKL, per germline.

The chain carries TRBV5-6 and TRBJ2-1; 13 positions match TRBD2. The CDR3 is 19 residues long. From germline, CDR1 is SGHDT and CDR2 YYEEEE. The junction had 15 bases not matched to a gene; V was cut back by 2 bases and J by 7 bases. The CDR3 region has the DNA TGTGCCAGCAGCTTATTACTAGCGGGAGGGCGAACGATGAGTAATGAGCAGTTCTTC. Translating it yields CASSLLLAGGRTMSNEQFF.

The chain carries TRBV2 and TRBJ2-1; 11 bases are shared with TRBD2. CDR3 length: 15 residues. The trim removed 6 bases at V and 10 bases at J, leaving 11 bases unmatched. The germline V gene has CDR1 SNHLY and CDR2 FYNNEI. The CDR3 reads CASRDLAGGPGEQFF. The CDR3 DNA reads TGTGCCAGCAGAGATCTAGCGGGAGGCCCGGGGGAGCAGTTCTTC.

The J gene is TRBJ2-5, the V gene TRBV7-2; D uncertain. Trimming shortened V by 2 bases and J by 1 base, and 11 bases separated the two germline ends. The CDR3 loop spans 15 amino acids. Germline V gives CDR1 SGHTA, CDR2 FQGNSA. The CDR3: CASSLLMGSQETQYF. The DNA for the CDR3 is TGTGCCAGCAGCTTATTGATGGGCAGCCAAGAGACCCAGTACTTC.

In its sample, this clonotype was seen many times. This sequence joins TRBV20-1 and TRBJ2-2, with 8 bases that match TRBD1. V was clipped by 0 bases and J by 5 bases; unmatched bases: 5. This CDR3 is 15 amino acids long. Germline-derived CDR1 and CDR2 are DFQATT and SNEGSKA (reference sequence). The CDR3 DNA reads TGCAGTGCTAGAGAACAGGGGGGAACGACCGGGGAGCTGTTTTTT. It encodes CSAREQGGTTGELFF.